This TCR beta chain was documented in a study of cytomegalovirus exposure and HLA in healthy donors. Overall study context: About 80 million unique TCR sequences came from HLA-typed donors in an early release.

Regarding this clone: Its antigen is undetermined.

Germline V gene sequence: CDR1 MNHNS, CDR2 SASEGT. The V and J ends lost 3 bases and 14 bases, in that order; junction bases with no gene match: 7. The CDR3 totals 13 residues. 13 Jbeta primers and 60 Vbeta primers were used for the PCR. Clones were sequenced by immunoSEQ multiplex PCR, and TCRdb holds only the in-frame ones, with some missing. The table lists approximately 140,000 clones, 78% of them singletons. Findings of the study overall: CMV serostatus alone was available as immune exposure information. When a later analysis was performed, an Asian-associated ancestry cluster reportedly had fewer N-insertions than the roughly 630-donor mean.

The chain uses TRBV6-1 and TRBJ2-3; TRBD1 aligns across 11 bases. Material for sequencing was PBMCs. This clonotype was sampled from a male donor in good health and CMV-seronegative. CDR3 bases: TGTGCCAGCAGTGAGACCTGGGACAGGGGGGCGTATTTT. Its translation is CASSETWDRGAYF.